Shown below are 14 T cell receptor beta chains from a single sample sequenced in a study of CD8+ T cells in alopecia areata. Treatment indicated: oral pan-JAK inhibitor, 5-10 mg twice daily. Extraction of RNA preceded its reverse transcription into cDNA, which served as the sequencing template. Using immunoSEQ multiplex PCR, the repertoire was profiled, and TCRdb retains in-frame clones only, with some absent. The sample lists about 200,000 clones, more than 45% occurring once. The sequenced sample was CD4+ T cells sorted from blood, obtained at week 24, from a patient treated with tofacitinib. These receptors all stem from a human donor with alopecia areata.

This rearrangement joins TRBV29-1 to TRBJ1-2, with 8 bases fitting TRBD1. Germline V lookup: CDR1 SQVTM, CDR2 ANQGSEA. J was trimmed by 2 bases and V by 3 bases; bases with no gene match: 5. The CDR3 has 14 residues. CDR3 sequence reads: CSVEEAGGNYGYTF. CDR3 sequence (DNA): TGCAGCGTTGAGGAGGCAGGGGGCAACTATGGCTACACCTTC.

This clone was counted ten times or more. The chain has TRBV10-3 and TRBJ2-3; 9 bases are a match to TRBD2. Trimming removed 3 bases from V and 0 bases from J; junction bases left unmatched: 7. CDR1 and CDR2 from the germline V gene are ENHRY and SYGVKD. This CDR3 comprises 17 residues. CDR3 DNA: TGTGCCATCAGTGAAGGAATAGCGGGGGCTAGCACAGATACGCAGTATTTT. This encodes CAISEGIAGASTDTQYF.

This chain uses TRBV30 with TRBJ2-1; no definite D call. CDR3 length: 15 amino acids. Germline V gene sequence: CDR1 GTSNPN, CDR2 SVGIG (reference sequence). V was shortened by 0 bases and J by 0 bases, with 9 bases between the two germline ends. The CDR3 DNA reads TGTGCCTGGAGTGTACGTGCGAGCTCCTACAATGAGCAGTTCTTC. It is translated as CAWSVRASSYNEQFF.

V usage is TRBV7-9 and J usage is TRBJ1-1; D uncertain. V lost 4 bases and J lost 5, with 5 bases in between. This CDR3 is 11 amino acids long. The V gene's germline CDR1 is SEHNR and CDR2 FQNEAQ (reference sequence). CDR3 protein: CASSSATEAFF. Written as DNA, the CDR3 is TGTGCCAGCAGCTCCGCTACTGAAGCTTTCTTT.

V is TRBV5-1 and J is TRBJ2-1; D call uncertain. The V end was cut by 0 bases, the J end by 9 bases, with 7 bases between. This CDR3 region has 12 residues. From germline, CDR1 is SGHRS and CDR2 YFSETQ. DNA for the CDR3: TGCGCCAGCAGCTTGGGAGAACGTGAGCAGTTCTTC. Protein sequence: CASSLGEREQFF. Full variable domain (outside the CDR3, taken from reference TRBV5-1 and TRBJ2-1): KAGVTQTPRYLIKTRGQQVTLSCSPISGHRSVSWYQQTPGQGLQFLFEYFSETQRNKGNFPGRFSGRQFSNSRSEMNVSTLELGDSALYLCASSLGEREQFFGPGTRLTVL.

This sequence joins TRBV27 and TRBJ2-7; a possible D gene is TRBD2 (5 bases). The CDR3 runs to 12 residues. V was trimmed by 2 bases and J by 5 bases, leaving 7 bases between them. The germline gives CDR1 MNHEY, CDR2 SMNVEV (reference sequence). In DNA, the CDR3 is TGTGCCAGCAGTTTAAGAGGGAACGAGCAGTACTTC. Protein product: CASSLRGNEQYF.

This sequence joins TRBV30 and TRBJ2-6; D gene uncertain. Trimming removed 5 bases at V and 0 bases at J, with 5 bases between. Germline-derived CDR1 and CDR2 are GTSNPN and SVGIG (reference sequence). This CDR3 spans 13 amino acids. CDR3: CAWGVSGANVLTF. The CDR3 nucleotides are TGTGCCTGGGGGGTCTCTGGGGCCAACGTCCTGACTTTC.

This clone has more than one count but fewer than ten. The rearrangement joins TRBV5-6 to TRBJ2-5, with no clear D. Trimming removed 4 bases at V and 5 bases at J, with 9 bases between. This CDR3 is built from 12 residues. The germline gives CDR1 SGHDT, CDR2 YYEEEE. CDR3 loop: CASSARVETQYF. In DNA form, the CDR3 reads TGTGCCAGCAGCGCAAGGGTGGAGACCCAGTACTTC.

This chain uses TRBV5-1 with TRBJ1-6; D perhaps matches TRBD1 (5 bases). V lost 0 bases and J 10 bases, leaving 17 bases between the germline ends. Germline values: CDR1 SGHRS, CDR2 YFSETQ. The CDR3 sequence is 16 residues long. This CDR3 is CASSLGTLDWGSPLHF. The CDR3 bases are TGCGCCAGCAGCTTGGGGACACTTGACTGGGGCTCACCCCTCCACTTT.

This chain uses TRBV2 with TRBJ2-1; TRBD1 might be the D (6 bases). The germline V gene has CDR1 SNHLY and CDR2 FYNNEI. This CDR3 comprises 12 residues. Deletions cut 7 bases from V and 6 bases from J, with 10 bases between. The CDR3 coding sequence is TGTGCCAGCATCCGGACAGTCAATGAGCAGTTCTTC. Residues: CASIRTVNEQFF.

V gene TRBV29-1 combines with J gene TRBJ2-3; D is possibly TRBD2 (6 bases). The germline V and J ends were trimmed by 2 bases and 2 bases, with 17 bases remaining between them. Germline lookup yields CDR1 SQVTM and CDR2 ANQGSEA. CDR3 size: 16 residues. CDR3 protein: CSVESLGGRNTDTQYF. The CDR3 region has the DNA TGCAGCGTTGAATCTTTGGGGGGTCGGAACACAGATACGCAGTATTTT.

This clone has just one count. The J gene is TRBJ1-4, the V gene TRBV30, with a tentative D call TRBD1 (6 bases). The V end lost 4 bases, the J end lost 3 bases, and 12 bases lay between the germline ends. This CDR3 contains 14 residues. Germline assignment: CDR1 GTSNPN and CDR2 SVGIG (reference sequence). Here the CDR3 DNA reads TGTGCCTGGAAGGTTCGGGGGCCTAATGAAAAACTGTTTTTT. Encoded protein: CAWKVRGPNEKLFF.

The chain recombines TRBV11-3 with TRBJ2-1, with a possible D match to TRBD1 (5 bases). Between the trimmed V and J ends, which lost 5 bases and 5 bases, there was a span of 10 bases. The germline V gene encodes CDR1 SGHNT and CDR2 YENEEA. CDR3 length: 13 residues. The CDR3 nucleotides are TGTGCCAGCAGCCCCAGGGAAAACAATGAGCAGTTCTTC. It encodes CASSPRENNEQFF.

The CDR3 nucleotides read TGTGCCAGCAGCCCACACGGGACTAGCGGGAGTGGGCAAGAGACCCAGTACTTC. This translates into CASSPHGTSGSGQETQYF. The rearrangement uses TRBV7-2 and TRBJ2-5; 14 nucleotides match TRBD2. Germline V gene data show CDR1 as SGHTA and CDR2 as FQGNSA. The CDR3 sequence is 18 residues long. The J segment lost 2 bases and the V segment lost 5 bases, leaving 10 bases of the junction unmatched.